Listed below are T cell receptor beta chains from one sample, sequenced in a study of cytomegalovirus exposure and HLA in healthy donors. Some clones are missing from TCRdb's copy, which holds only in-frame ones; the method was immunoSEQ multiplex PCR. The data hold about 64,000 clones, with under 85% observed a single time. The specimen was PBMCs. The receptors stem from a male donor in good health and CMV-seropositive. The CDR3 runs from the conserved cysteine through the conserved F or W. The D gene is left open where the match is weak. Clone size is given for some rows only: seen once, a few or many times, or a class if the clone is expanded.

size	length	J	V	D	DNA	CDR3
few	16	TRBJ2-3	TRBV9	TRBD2	TGTGCCAGCAGCGTGAGCCGGGGGGGGTTCACAGATACGCAGTATTTT	CASSVSRGGFTDTQYF
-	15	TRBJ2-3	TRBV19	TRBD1	TGTGCCAGTAGTATCAACAGGGGGCTAGTAGATACGCAGTATTTT	CASSINRGLVDTQYF
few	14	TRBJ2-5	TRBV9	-	TGTGCCAGCAGCGTAGATCCCCGAGAAGAGACCCAGTACTTC	CASSVDPREETQYF
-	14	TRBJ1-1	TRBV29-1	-	TGCAGCGTTGTACCTGGACAGCAGAACACTGAAGCTTTCTTT	CSVVPGQQNTEAFF
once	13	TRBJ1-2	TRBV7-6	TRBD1	TGTGCCAGCAGCGCCGGGACAGGCTATGGCTACACCTTC	CASSAGTGYGYTF
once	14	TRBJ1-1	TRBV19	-	TGTGCCAGTAGCACCTACAGGGAAAGGACTGAAGCTTTCTTT	CASSTYRERTEAFF
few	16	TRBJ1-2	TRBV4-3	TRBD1	TGCGCCAGCAGCCAAGATCTTGACAGGGGGGTGGAGGGCTACACCTTC	CASSQDLDRGVEGYTF
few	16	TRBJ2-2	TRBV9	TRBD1	TGTGCCAGCAGCGTAGGACAGGGGCCGACCACCGGGGAGCTGTTTTTT	CASSVGQGPTTGELFF
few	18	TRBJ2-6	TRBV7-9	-	TGTGCCAGCAGCTTAAGGCGAACAGGCCGCTCTGGGGCCAACGTCCTGACTTTC	CASSLRRTGRSGANVLTF
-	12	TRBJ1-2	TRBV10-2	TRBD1	TGCGCCAGCACCGGGACAGGGGCGGGCTACACCTTC	CASTGTGAGYTF
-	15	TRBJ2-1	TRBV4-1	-	TGCGCCAGCAGCCAAGATCGGTACTCCTACAATGAGCAGTTCTTC	CASSQDRYSYNEQFF
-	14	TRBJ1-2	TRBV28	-	TGTGCCAGCAGTTTAAAGGACAGCGCCTCTGGCTACACCTTC	CASSLKDSASGYTF
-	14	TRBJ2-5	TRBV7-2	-	TGTGCCAGCAGCTTACACAGAATCCAAGAGACCCAGTACTTC	CASSLHRIQETQYF
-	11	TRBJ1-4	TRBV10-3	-	TGTGCCACCTCATCAGGGGATGGACTGTTTTTT	CATSSGDGLFF
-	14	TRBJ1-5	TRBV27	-	TGCGCAGCGGGACAACTGTTTAGCAATCAGCCCCAGCATTTT	CAAGQLFSNQPQHF
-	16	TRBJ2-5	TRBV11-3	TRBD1	TGTGCCAGCAGCCCGCATTCGGGGACAGGGGGAGAGACCCAGTACTTC	CASSPHSGTGGETQYF
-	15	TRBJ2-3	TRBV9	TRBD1	TGTGCCAGCAGCGGCCGACAGGGTTCAACAGATACGCAGTATTTT	CASSGRQGSTDTQYF
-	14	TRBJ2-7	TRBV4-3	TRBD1	TGCGCCAGCAGCCAATGGGGACAGACCTACGAGCAGTACTTC	CASSQWGQTYEQYF
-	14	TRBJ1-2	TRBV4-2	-	TGTGCCAGCAGCCAAGACAGGGCAAGGTCAGGCTACACCTTC	CASSQDRARSGYTF
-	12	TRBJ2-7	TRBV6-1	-	TGTGCCAGCAGTGTCGAGAGGAGCGAGCAGTACTTC	CASSVERSEQYF
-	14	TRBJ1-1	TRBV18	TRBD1	TGTGCCAGCTCATCCGGGACAGGGAACACTGAAGCTTTCTTT	CASSSGTGNTEAFF
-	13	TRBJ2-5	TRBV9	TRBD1	TGTGCCAGCAGTGCCGGGACAGGGGGCGCGGGTTACTTC	CASSAGTGGAGYF